The clone carrying this T cell receptor beta chain was seen once. The data are from a study of blood T cell repertoires in COVID-19. Turning to the study itself: Samples came from the United States, Italy and Spain, spanning acute and convalescent COVID-19. Sources were T cells, B-cell-depleted T cells, or PBMCs; the material itself was cDNA or gDNA.

The CDR3 has 12 amino acids. The germline V and J ends were trimmed by 6 bases and 5 bases, with 5 bases remaining between them. As processed by the authors: Amplification of reference gene primers provided the estimated nucleated cell counts. TCRdb's copy holds only in-frame clones and misses some; the assay was immunoSEQ multiplex PCR. The D gene and trimming were derived from the DNA, and the V and J assignments and clone size from that table. Seen here are about 73,000 clones, about 79% observed once, and the top ten hold 4% to 5%. The sequence was collected from a woman between 55 and 75 years old with acute or convalescent COVID-19. The source material was peripheral blood. This sequence joins TRBV12-3 or TRBV12-4 and TRBJ1-6, with D unclear. CDR3 DNA sequence: TGTGCCAGCAGCCTTAATAATTCACCCCTCCACTTT. Translating gives CASSLNNSPLHF.